This T cell receptor (beta chain) was retrieved from a study of metastatic and nonmetastatic thyroid tumors. Study in general: Repertoire comparisons spanned blood and tumor or nodule tissue from malignant and benign thyroid patients.

From the PCR reads, TCRdb re-called clones with MiXCR. The sample carries fewer than 30,000 clones, under 20% recorded once. The CDR3 consists of 16 residues. The V and J ends lost 6 bases and 7 bases, in that order; junction bases with no gene match: 13. CDR1 MNHNS and CDR2 SASEGT come from the germline V gene. Overall study results and limits: A significant increase in TCR beta diversity was reportedly seen in malignant thyroid tumors relative to benign nodules, in blood and tumor.

This clone was detected ten times or more. What it recognizes is unknown. Ahead of thyroid surgery, no patient had received treatment of any kind. Sequencing was performed on blood. The chain combines TRBV6-1 with TRBJ2-4; 9 nucleotides align to TRBD1. This TCR derives from a female donor with papillary thyroid cancer or a benign thyroid nodule (not recorded which). Some clones in this sample may be carry-over from other donors' samples. CDR3 in amino acids: CASSRNRDRAGNIQYF. The CDR3 nucleotides are TGTGCCAGCAGCCGGAACCGGGACAGGGCCGGGAACATTCAGTACTTC.